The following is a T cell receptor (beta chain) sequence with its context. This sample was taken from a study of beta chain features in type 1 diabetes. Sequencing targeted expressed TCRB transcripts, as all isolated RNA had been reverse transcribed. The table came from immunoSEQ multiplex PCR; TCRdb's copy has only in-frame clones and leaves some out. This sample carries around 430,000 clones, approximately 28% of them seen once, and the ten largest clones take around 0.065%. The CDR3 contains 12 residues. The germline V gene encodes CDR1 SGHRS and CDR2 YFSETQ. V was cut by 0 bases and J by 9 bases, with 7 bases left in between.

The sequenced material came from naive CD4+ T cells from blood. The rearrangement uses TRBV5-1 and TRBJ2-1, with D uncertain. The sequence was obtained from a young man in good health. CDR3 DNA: TGCGCCAGCAGCTTGGAAGAAGGTGAGCAGTTCTTC. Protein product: CASSLEEGEQFF.